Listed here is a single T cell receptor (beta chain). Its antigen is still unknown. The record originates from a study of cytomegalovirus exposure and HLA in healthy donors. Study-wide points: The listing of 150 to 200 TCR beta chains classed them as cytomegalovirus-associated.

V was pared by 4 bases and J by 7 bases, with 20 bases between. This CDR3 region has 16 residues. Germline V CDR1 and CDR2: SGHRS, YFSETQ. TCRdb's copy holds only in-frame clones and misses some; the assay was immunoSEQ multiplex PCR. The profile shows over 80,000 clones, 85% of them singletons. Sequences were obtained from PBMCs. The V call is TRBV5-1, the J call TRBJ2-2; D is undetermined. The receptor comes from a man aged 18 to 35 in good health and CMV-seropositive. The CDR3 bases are TGCGCCAGCAGCCCGACAAATGTTTCGCCCGGCGGGGAGCTGTTTTTT. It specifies CASSPTNVSPGGELFF.